This section outlines one TCR beta chain sequence together with its context. Its cognate antigen is unknown. These data originate in a study of T cell repertoires in cytomegalovirus infection. Overall study context: Public TCR beta signatures indicated both CMV infection and matching HLA type. Overall study findings and caveats: CMV carriers having the relevant HLA were flagged by cumulative public TCR beta family frequency. In two of eight donors, the top clonotype was HLA-C-restricted CMV-specific.

Germline V CDR1 and CDR2: MNHGY, SAAAGT. This CDR3 has 15 residues. With 10 bases removed from V and 8 bases from J, the gap between germline ends came to 26 bases. MiXCR, applied by TCRdb to the reads, yields one record per CDR3 protein. The data contain roughly 500,000 distinct CDR3 sequences, 10% to 12% of them singletons. The sequence was collected from a human donor in good health (CMV status not recorded). Some clones in this sample may be carry-over from other donors' samples. Input material: PBMCs. J is TRBJ1-2 and V is TRBV6-8, with a weak D call TRBD1 (5 bases). CDR3 amino acids: CATSQWDRDGGGYTF. CDR3 bases: TGTGCCACCTCCCAGTGGGACCGGGACGGCGGCGGCTACACCTTC.